This T cell receptor (beta chain) was obtained from a study of T-cell memory formation after mild COVID-19. Study overall: Largely, the TCR clusters proved donor specific. Overall study results and limits: Clones that contracted from day 15 to 85 had balanced CD4/CD8; later expanders were CD4+ biased. CD8+ contracting clones occupied EMRA, while CD4+ ones occupied mainly CM and EM.

Germline V gives CDR1 MNHEY, CDR2 SVGAGI. With 5 bases removed from V and 4 bases from J, the gap between germline ends came to 12 bases. This CDR3 spans 15 amino acids. Constant-segment primers were used for 5'RACE, and the resulting TCR alpha and TCR beta cDNA libraries carried sample barcodes and UMIs. TCRdb processed the 5' RACE reads anew with MiXCR; each CDR3 protein has one entry. The repertoire holds 300,000 to 400,000 distinct CDR3 sequences, with around 15% as singletons. This clonotype was picked up a small number of times. Antigen unknown. This clonotype was obtained from a man aged 18 to 30 who had mild COVID-19 (a few samples of this study predate the infection). Cell type and time point are not known. The V call is TRBV6-5, the J call TRBJ2-6; D is uncertain. The sample comprised PBMCs or a T cell subset sorted from them (not recorded which). The CDR3 spells CASSPARLGANVLTF. For the CDR3, the DNA is TGTGCCAGCAGTCCCGCTAGGCTGGGGGCCAACGTCCTGACTTTC.